This T cell receptor beta chain was captured by sequencing in a study of T cell responses to AZD1222 COVID-19 vaccine (dated by TCRdb to 2020 to 2022). Background for the entire study: AZD1222 recipients with second doses at about 4 weeks or about 12 weeks were pooled, because spike-specific TCR depth and breadth did not differ between schedules. A total of roughly 240 trial participants underwent TCR sequencing, of whom 207 received two doses of AZD1222 and some 25 received two doses of the MenACWY control vaccine. Trial participants were enrolled by age into 18-55, 56-69 and 70-plus year subgroups, with approximately 160, 26 and 62 TCR-sequenced participants respectively.

The CDR3 regions of human TCRbeta chains were analyzed by immunosequencing. In the paper's pipeline: Repertoire TCRs were checked for matches against a reference library of SARS-CoV-2-specific TCRs that had been generated using the MIRA antigen-specificity platform. Breadth was defined as the fraction of unique TCRs that were SARS-CoV-2-associated, and depth was defined as the fraction of total T cells that were SARS-CoV-2-associated. Using the MIRA data, each spike-specific TCR was mapped to the spike region that the TCR reacts to and placed in a CD4 or CD8 class. Log10-transformed breadth and depth values were compared by one-way ANOVA with Sidak's multiple comparisons tests. Sourced from immuneACCESS, this table was stored by TCRdb with only in-frame sequences that have V and J called. A share of the clones is absent; for the studies checked, an unresolved V gene accounts for under half, and the remainder has no known explanation. The DNA gave D and trimming, while V, J and clone size come from that table. This sample gives tens of thousands of clones in total; 70% to 90% of them show up just once. Approximately 13% of the sample is held by the ten biggest clonotypes.

What the work shows at the level of the full study, not this receptor alone: Because no samples from the day 14 peak response were available, repertoires could be characterized only after the peak T cell response. Reportedly, almost half of the unique spike-specific TCRs recognized epitopes lying outside the regions that are mutated in the B.1.351 and B.1.1.7 variants. In the small 56-69-year group, the increase in depth fell short of significance, most likely because of low power. Most participants were white British and females outnumbered males, and the authors suggested that clonal diversity may have been underestimated. A significant rise in spike-specific TCR breadth and depth was observed after two AZD1222 doses relative to day 0 and relative to MenACWY recipients. CD4 TCRs associated with the vaccine covered the entire spike protein, and the dominant responses were in regions 160-218 and 743-854. Only six or seven AZD1222 recipients were SARS-CoV-2 seropositive at baseline, limiting conclusions about previously exposed vaccinees.

The CDR3 numbers 16 residues from cysteine through phenylalanine. Left in the record is the CDR3 DNA by itself, 48 bases read in frame from the first base. V is clipped by 5 bases and J by 6 bases, and the sequence between their germline boundaries is 19 bases long. From the germline V gene (reference sequence), CDR1 is SEHNR and CDR2 is FQNEAQ. The sample's time point label, in plain terms: baseline before first vaccination. Samples from vaccinated people were obtained from the UK trials COV001 and COV002, which included a single-blind randomized controlled phase 2/3 trial of AZD1222 (ChAdOx1 nCoV-19) in healthy adults. For TCRbeta chain sequencing, PBMC samples were collected from trial participants at day 0 and at day 28 after the second dose. Only a few counts were recorded for this clone. Its antigen remains undetermined. The record has no base qualities; no much larger clone is one base away.

The sequence was obtained from an adult in good health. Recombination linked TRBV7-9 to TRBJ2-2; TRBD1 is a possible D gene, resting on 7 matching bases. Sequencing used peripheral blood, obtained on day 0 of AZD1222 vaccination. CDR3 protein: CASSRQGGRQPGELFF. The nucleotides read TGTGCCAGCAGCCGCCAGGGGGGCAGACAACCCGGGGAGCTGTTTTTT.